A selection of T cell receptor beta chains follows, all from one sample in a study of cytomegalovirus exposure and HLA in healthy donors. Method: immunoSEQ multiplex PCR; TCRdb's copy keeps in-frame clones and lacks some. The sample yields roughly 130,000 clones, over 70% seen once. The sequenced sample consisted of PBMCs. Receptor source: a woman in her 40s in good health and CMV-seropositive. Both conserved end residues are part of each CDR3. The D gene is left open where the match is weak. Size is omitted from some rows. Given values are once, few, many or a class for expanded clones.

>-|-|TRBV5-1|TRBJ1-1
CASSQVGAEAFF
TGCGCCAGCAGCCAAGTGGGCGCTGAAGCTTTCTTT
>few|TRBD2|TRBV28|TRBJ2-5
CASSYGTSGEWETQYF
TGTGCCAGCAGTTACGGGACTAGCGGGGAGTGGGAGACCCAGTACTTC
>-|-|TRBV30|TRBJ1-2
CAWSWEGGYTF
TGTGCCTGGAGTTGGGAGGGGGGCTACACCTTC
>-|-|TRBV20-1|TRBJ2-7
CSAKTTVEQYF
TGCAGTGCTAAGACTACCGTCGAGCAGTACTTC
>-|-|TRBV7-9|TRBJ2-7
CASSTLVYEQYF
TGTGCCAGCAGCACTTTAGTGTACGAGCAGTACTTC
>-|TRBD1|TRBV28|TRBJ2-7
CASSLWGTGERYEQYF
TGTGCCAGCAGTTTATGGGGGACAGGGGAACGGTACGAGCAGTACTTC
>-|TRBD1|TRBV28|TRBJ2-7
CASSTSDRGREQYF
TGTGCCAGCAGTACCTCCGACAGGGGTCGGGAGCAGTACTTC
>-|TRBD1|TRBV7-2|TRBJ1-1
CASSLAPGQGVVEAFF
TGTGCCAGCAGCTTAGCACCGGGACAGGGGGTCGTTGAAGCTTTCTTT
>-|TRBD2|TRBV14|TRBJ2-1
CASSQVGRGGRHEQFF
TGTGCCAGCAGCCAAGTTGGTCGGGGGGGCCGACATGAGCAGTTCTTC
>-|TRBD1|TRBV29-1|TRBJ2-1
CSVVRTGGNEQFF
TGCAGCGTTGTTAGAACAGGGGGAAATGAGCAGTTCTTC
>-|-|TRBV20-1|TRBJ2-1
CSAGGKNEQFF
TGCAGTGCTGGGGGGAAAAATGAGCAGTTCTTC
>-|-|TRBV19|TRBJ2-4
CASSSPTVAKNIQYF
TGTGCCAGTAGTTCTCCGACAGTAGCCAAAAACATTCAGTACTTC
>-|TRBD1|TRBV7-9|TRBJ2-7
CASSDPDRGRYEQYF
TGTGCCAGCAGCGACCCCGACAGGGGTAGATACGAGCAGTACTTC
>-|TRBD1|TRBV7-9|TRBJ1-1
CASSLEGGTGEAFF
TGTGCCAGCAGCTTAGAAGGAGGGACAGGAGAAGCTTTCTTT
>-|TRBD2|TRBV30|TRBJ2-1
CAWSGSAGNEQFF
TGTGCCTGGAGTGGATCAGCGGGGAATGAGCAGTTCTTC
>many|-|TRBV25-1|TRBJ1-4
CASSDPGRHGEKLFF
TGTGCCAGCAGTGACCCCGGGAGACACGGTGAAAAACTGTTTTTT
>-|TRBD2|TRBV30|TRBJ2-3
CAWSVLAGVTDTQYF
TGTGCCTGGAGTGTACTAGCGGGGGTCACAGATACGCAGTATTTT
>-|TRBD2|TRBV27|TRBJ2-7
CASSPKTSGTSGYEQYF
TGTGCCAGCAGTCCGAAGACCTCCGGGACTAGCGGCTACGAGCAGTACTTC
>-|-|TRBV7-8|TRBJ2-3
CASSATTPSTDTQYF
TGTGCCAGCAGCGCGACTACTCCTAGCACAGATACGCAGTATTTT
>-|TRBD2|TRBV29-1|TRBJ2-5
CSVGGERGGSDETQYF
TGCAGCGTCGGGGGTGAGCGGGGGGGCTCGGATGAGACCCAGTACTTC
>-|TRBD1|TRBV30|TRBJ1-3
CAWSGTGAVGNTIYF
TGTGCCTGGAGTGGAACAGGGGCGGTTGGAAACACCATATATTTT
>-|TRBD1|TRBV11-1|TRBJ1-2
CASSSRDSAGYTF
TGTGCCAGCAGCTCTCGGGACAGTGCCGGCTACACCTTC
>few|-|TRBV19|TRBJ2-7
CASSISLGGPYEQYF
TGTGCCAGTAGTATCAGTCTCGGGGGACCCTACGAGCAGTACTTC
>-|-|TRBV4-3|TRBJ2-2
CASSPSRDKTGELFF
TGCGCCAGCAGCCCGTCCCGGGACAAGACCGGGGAGCTGTTTTTT
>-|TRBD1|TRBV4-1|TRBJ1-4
CASSRWTGHEKLFF
TGCGCCAGCAGCCGTTGGACAGGGCACGAAAAACTGTTTTTT
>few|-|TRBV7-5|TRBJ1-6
CVRSLRGPHPISASSPLHF
TGTGTCAGAAGCTTAAGGGGGCCCCACCCGATCTCGGCTAGCTCACCCCTCCACTTT
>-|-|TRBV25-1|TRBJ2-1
CASSEWGENYNEQFF
TGTGCCAGCAGTGAATGGGGGGAGAACTACAATGAGCAGTTCTTC
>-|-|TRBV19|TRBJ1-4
CASSYTIEKLFF
TGTGCCAGTAGTTACACGATTGAAAAACTGTTTTTT
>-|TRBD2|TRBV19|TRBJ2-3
CASSPGLAGGGPSTDTQYF
TGTGCCAGTAGTCCAGGACTAGCGGGAGGAGGGCCTAGCACAGATACGCAGTATTTT
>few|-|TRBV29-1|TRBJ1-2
CSVDIEQGSRLRGYTF
TGCAGCGTTGATATAGAACAGGGTAGCCGCCTCCGAGGCTACACCTTC
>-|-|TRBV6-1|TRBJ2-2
CASSEVSWGREAGELFF
TGTGCCAGCAGTGAGGTTAGCTGGGGGCGCGAGGCCGGGGAGCTGTTTTTT
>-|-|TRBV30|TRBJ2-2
CAWSAVNSNTGELFF
TGTGCCTGGAGCGCGGTCAACTCGAACACCGGGGAGCTGTTTTTT
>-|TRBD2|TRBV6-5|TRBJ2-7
CATLAGTSYEQYF
TGTGCCACCTTAGCGGGAACATCCTACGAGCAGTACTTC
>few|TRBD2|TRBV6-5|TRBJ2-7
CASSLAGGPYEQYF
TGTGCCAGCAGTTTAGCGGGAGGGCCCTACGAGCAGTACTTC
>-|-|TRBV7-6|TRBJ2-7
CASSLDPMSRQYF
TGTGCCAGCAGCTTAGACCCCATGAGTCGGCAGTACTTC
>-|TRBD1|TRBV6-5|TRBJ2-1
CASARTGSFNEQFF
TGTGCCAGCGCTCGGACAGGGTCTTTCAATGAGCAGTTCTTC
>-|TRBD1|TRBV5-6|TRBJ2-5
CASTKRGQGAETQYF
TGTGCCAGCACCAAAAGGGGACAGGGGGCGGAGACCCAGTACTTC
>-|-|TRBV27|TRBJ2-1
CASKGHRSYNEQFF
TGTGCCAGCAAGGGACACCGCTCCTACAATGAGCAGTTCTTC
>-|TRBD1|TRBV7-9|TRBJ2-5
CASSWKTGEETQYF
TGTGCCAGCAGCTGGAAGACAGGGGAAGAGACCCAGTACTTC
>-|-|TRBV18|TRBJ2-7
CASSPPNQEQYF
TGTGCCAGCTCACCACCGAACCAGGAGCAGTACTTC
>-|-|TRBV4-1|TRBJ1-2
CASSQEQIPIYGYTF
TGCGCCAGCAGCCAAGAACAGATCCCGATCTATGGCTACACCTTC
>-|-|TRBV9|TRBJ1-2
CASSATTVPGYGYTF
TGTGCCAGCAGCGCAACGACAGTCCCCGGCTATGGCTACACCTTC
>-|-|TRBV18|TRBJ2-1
CASSLQRLEDLYNEQFF
TGTGCCAGCTCTCTCCAAAGACTAGAGGACTTGTACAATGAGCAGTTCTTC
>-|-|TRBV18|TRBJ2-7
CASSQQGGSSVEQYF
TGTGCCAGCTCACAACAAGGGGGATCTTCTGTTGAGCAGTACTTC
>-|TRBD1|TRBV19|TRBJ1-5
CASSMEGTGHNQPQHF
TGTGCCAGTAGTATGGAAGGGACAGGCCACAATCAGCCCCAGCATTTT
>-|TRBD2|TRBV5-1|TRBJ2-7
CASRSLTGTRGYEQYF
TGCGCCAGTAGAAGCCTTACCGGGACTAGAGGGTACGAGCAGTACTTC
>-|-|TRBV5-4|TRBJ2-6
CASSSQTPSGANVLTF
TGTGCCAGCAGCTCGCAGACACCCTCTGGGGCCAACGTCCTGACTTTC
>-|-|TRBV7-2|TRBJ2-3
CASSPLSGSDTQYF
TGTGCCAGCAGCCCGCTAAGCGGATCAGATACGCAGTATTTT
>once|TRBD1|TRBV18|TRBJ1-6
CASSPGTENSPLHF
TGTGCCAGCTCGCCCGGGACAGAGAATTCACCCCTCCACTTT